The next 4 T cell receptor beta chains were all read from a single sample in a study of T-cell reconstitution after alpha-beta-depleted transplantation in children (dated by TCRdb to 2015 to 2016). Library preparation used PCR. TCRdb shows the sequencer as Illumina HiSeq 2500. Molecular barcoding was employed in the preparation of TCR libraries, with unique molecular identifiers being used to normalize TCRbeta repertoire quantification. TCRdb passed the public sequencing reads through fastp at Q25 and MiXCR, retaining productive beta sequences. Rows with one shared CDR3 protein collapse into an entry with the most common genes and DNA. The sample includes 200,000 to 250,000 distinct CDR3 sequences, with 8% to 10% observed a single time. The ten largest make up over 5% of the sample. Sequencing used PBMCs from the stem cell graft donor, obtained from the stem cell graft. The receptors come from a human donor who donated a stem cell graft to a child with acute lymphoblastic leukemia.

The chain carries TRBV6-1 and TRBJ2-7; perhaps TRBD1 as D (6 bases). Germline V gene lookup returns CDR1 MNHNS and CDR2 SASEGT. The CDR3 runs 15 residues. V lost 6 bases and J 0 bases, leaving 15 bases between the germline ends. DNA of the CDR3: TGTGCCAGCAGCCTTACGGACAGACTCTCCTACGAGCAGTACTTC. Protein sequence: CASSLTDRLSYEQYF.

This clonotype was detected only a few times. The DNA of the CDR3 is TGTGCCAGCAGTTTGAGACCAAATAGCAATCAGCCCCAGCATTTT. It is translated as CASSLRPNSNQPQHF. V is TRBV27 and J is TRBJ1-5; no reliable D call. The V end was cut by 3 bases, the J end by 0 bases, with 9 bases between. This CDR3 comprises 15 residues. Looked up from germline, CDR1 is MNHEY and CDR2 is SMNVEV (reference sequence).

This rearrangement joins TRBV7-2 to TRBJ2-1, with a possible D match to TRBD2 (7 bases). This CDR3 has 15 amino acids. Per the germline V gene, CDR1 is SGHTA and CDR2 is FQGNSA. V was clipped by 6 bases and J by 7 bases, with 19 bases between them. The CDR3 DNA reads TGTGCCAGCAGGGGGGGGCCCAACCAGGGGAATGAGCAGTTCTTC. Its protein is CASRGGPNQGNEQFF.

This clonotype was seen repeatedly, ten times or more. This rearrangement joins TRBV6-1 to TRBJ2-5; 12 bases fit TRBD2. Trimming removed 11 bases from V and 2 bases from J; junction bases left unmatched: 6. Germline V gene sequence: CDR1 MNHNS, CDR2 SASEGT. The length of the CDR3 is 14 residues. This chain's CDR3 is CAGLAGGAQETQYF. The CDR3 region has the DNA TGTGCCGGGCTAGCGGGGGGGGCTCAAGAGACCCAGTACTTC.